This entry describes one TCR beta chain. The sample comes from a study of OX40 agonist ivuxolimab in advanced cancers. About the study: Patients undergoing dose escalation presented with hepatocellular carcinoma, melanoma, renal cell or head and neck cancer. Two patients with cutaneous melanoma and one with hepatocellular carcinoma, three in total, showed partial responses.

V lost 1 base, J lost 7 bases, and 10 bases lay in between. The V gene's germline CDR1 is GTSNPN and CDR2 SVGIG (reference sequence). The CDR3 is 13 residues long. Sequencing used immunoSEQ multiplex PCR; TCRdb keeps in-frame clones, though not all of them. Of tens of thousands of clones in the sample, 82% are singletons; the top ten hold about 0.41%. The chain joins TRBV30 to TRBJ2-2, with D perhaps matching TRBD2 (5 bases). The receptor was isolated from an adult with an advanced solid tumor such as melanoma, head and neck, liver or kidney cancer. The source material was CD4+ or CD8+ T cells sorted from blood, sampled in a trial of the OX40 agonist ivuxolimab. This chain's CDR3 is CAWSARAGGELFF. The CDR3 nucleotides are TGTGCCTGGAGTGCTCGGGCGGGCGGGGAGCTGTTTTTT.